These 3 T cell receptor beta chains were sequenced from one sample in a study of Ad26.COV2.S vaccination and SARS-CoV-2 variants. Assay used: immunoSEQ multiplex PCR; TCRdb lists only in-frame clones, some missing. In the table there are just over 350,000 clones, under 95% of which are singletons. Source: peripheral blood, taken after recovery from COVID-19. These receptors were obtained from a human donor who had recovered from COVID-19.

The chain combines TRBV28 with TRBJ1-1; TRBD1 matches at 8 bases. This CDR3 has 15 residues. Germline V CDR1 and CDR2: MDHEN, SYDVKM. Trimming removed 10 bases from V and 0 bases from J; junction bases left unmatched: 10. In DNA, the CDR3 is TGTGCCACAGACAGGGGCGTAGGGGTGAACACTGAAGCTTTCTTT. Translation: CATDRGVGVNTEAFF.

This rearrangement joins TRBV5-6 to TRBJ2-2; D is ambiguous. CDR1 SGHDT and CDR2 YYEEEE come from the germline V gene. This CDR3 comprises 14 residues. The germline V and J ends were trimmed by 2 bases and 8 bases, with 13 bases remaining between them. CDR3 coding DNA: TGTGCCAGCAGCTTTCGCCAATCCACTGGGGAGCTGTTTTTT. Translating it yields CASSFRQSTGELFF.

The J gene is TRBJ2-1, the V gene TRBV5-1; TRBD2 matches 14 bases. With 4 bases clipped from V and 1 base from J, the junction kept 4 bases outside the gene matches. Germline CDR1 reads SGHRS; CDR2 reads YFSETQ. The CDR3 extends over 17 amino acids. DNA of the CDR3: TGCGCCAGCAGCCCGAGGACTAGCGGGGGGTCCTACAATGAGCAGTTCTTC. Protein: CASSPRTSGGSYNEQFF.